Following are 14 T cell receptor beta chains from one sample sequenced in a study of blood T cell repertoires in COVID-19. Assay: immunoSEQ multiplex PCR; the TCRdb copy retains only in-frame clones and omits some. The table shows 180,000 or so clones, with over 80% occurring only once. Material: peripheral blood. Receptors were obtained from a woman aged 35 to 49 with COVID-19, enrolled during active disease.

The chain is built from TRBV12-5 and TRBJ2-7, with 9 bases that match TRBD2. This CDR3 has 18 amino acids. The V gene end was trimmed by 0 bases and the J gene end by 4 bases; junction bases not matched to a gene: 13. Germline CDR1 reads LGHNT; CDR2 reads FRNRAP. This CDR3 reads CASGLVGLLAGTPYEQYF. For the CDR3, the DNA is TGTGCTAGTGGTTTGGTAGGGTTACTAGCGGGTACCCCGTACGAGCAGTACTTC.

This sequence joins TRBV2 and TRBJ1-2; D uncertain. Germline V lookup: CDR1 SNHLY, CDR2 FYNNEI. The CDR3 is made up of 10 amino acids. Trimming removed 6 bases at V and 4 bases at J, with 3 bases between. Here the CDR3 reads CASRSYGYTF. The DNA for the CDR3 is TGTGCCAGCAGGAGCTATGGCTACACCTTC.

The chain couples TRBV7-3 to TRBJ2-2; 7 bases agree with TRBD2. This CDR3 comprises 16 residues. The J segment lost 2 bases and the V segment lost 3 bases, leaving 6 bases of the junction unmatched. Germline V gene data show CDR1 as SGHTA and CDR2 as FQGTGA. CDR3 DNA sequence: TGTGCCAGCAGCTTTACGGCGGGAGTTAACACCGGGGAGCTGTTTTTT. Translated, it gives CASSFTAGVNTGELFF.

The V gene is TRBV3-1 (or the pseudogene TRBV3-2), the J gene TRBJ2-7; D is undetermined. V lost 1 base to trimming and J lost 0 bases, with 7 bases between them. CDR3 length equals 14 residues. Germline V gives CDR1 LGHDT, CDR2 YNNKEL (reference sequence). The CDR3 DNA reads TGTGCCAGCAGCCAAGGGGCTACCTCCTACGAGCAGTACTTC. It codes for CASSQGATSYEQYF.

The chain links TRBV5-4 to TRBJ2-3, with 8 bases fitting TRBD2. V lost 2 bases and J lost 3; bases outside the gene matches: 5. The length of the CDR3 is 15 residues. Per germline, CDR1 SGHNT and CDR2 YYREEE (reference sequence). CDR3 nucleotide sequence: TGTGCCAGCAGCTTCCGGGGGGGCCTGACAGATACGCAGTATTTT. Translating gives CASSFRGGLTDTQYF.

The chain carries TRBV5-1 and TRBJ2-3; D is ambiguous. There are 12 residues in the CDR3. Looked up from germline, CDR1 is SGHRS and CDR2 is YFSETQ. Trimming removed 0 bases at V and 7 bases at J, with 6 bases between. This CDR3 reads CASSLVENTQYF. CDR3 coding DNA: TGCGCCAGCAGCTTGGTCGAGAATACGCAGTATTTT.

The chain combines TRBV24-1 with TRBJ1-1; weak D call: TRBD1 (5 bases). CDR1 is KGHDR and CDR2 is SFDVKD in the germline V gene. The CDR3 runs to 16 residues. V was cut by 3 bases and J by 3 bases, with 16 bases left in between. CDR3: CATSDPRGREYTEAFF. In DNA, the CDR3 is TGTGCCACCAGTGATCCCCGGGGACGGGAGTACACTGAAGCTTTCTTT.

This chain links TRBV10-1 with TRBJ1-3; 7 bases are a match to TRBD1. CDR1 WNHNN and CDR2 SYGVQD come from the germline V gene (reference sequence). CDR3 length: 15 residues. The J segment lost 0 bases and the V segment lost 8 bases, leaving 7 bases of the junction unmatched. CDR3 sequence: CASAAGGNSGNTIYF. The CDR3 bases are TGCGCCAGCGCGGCAGGGGGAAACTCTGGAAACACCATATATTTT.

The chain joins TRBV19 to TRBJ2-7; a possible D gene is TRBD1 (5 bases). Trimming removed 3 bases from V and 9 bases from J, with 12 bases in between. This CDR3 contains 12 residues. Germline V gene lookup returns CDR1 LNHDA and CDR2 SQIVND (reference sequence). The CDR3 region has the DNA TGTGCCAGTAGTATGGACACCCCCTGGCAGTACTTC. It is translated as CASSMDTPWQYF.

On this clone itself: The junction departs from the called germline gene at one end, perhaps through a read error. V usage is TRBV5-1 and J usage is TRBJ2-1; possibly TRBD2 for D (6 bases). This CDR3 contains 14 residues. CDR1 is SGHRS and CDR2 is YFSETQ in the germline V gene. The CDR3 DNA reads TGCGCCAGCGAACGGGGGACCCTCTACACTGAGCAGTTCTTC. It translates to CASERGTLYTEQFF.

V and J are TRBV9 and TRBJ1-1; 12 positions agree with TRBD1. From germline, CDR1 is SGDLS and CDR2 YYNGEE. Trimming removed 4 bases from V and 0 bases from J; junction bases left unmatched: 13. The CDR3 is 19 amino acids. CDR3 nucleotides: TGTGCCAGCAGCCGCGGGACAGGGGGCCGTACGAGCCTGAACACTGAAGCTTTCTTT. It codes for CASSRGTGGRTSLNTEAFF.

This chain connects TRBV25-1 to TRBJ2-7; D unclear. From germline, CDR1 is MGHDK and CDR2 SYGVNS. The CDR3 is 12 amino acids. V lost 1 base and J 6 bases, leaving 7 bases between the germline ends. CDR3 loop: CASSESTSEQYF. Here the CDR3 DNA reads TGTGCCAGCAGTGAATCAACTTCCGAGCAGTACTTC.

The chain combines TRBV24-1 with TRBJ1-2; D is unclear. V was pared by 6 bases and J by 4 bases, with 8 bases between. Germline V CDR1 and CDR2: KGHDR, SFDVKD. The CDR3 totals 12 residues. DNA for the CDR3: TGTGCCACCAGTTGGTCGAGCTATGGCTACACCTTC. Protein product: CATSWSSYGYTF.

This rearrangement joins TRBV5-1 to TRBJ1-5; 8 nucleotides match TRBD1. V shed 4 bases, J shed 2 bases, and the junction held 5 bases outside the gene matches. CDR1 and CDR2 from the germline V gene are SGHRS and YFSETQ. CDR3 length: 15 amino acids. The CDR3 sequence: CASSLGQGGNQPQHF. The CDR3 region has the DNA TGCGCCAGCAGCCTAGGACAGGGCGGCAATCAGCCCCAGCATTTT.